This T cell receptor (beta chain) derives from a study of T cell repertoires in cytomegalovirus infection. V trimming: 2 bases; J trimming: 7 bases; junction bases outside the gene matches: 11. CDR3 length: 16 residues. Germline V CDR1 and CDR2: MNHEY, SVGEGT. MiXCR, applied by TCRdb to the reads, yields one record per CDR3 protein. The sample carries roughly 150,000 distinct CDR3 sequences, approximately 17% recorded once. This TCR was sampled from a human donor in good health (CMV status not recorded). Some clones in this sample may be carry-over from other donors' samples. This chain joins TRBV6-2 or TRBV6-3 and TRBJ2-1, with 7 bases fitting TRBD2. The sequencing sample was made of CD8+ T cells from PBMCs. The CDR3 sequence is CASSYAGLTGGNEQFF. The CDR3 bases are TGTGCCAGCAGTTACGCGGGACTAACGGGTGGAAATGAGCAGTTCTTC.